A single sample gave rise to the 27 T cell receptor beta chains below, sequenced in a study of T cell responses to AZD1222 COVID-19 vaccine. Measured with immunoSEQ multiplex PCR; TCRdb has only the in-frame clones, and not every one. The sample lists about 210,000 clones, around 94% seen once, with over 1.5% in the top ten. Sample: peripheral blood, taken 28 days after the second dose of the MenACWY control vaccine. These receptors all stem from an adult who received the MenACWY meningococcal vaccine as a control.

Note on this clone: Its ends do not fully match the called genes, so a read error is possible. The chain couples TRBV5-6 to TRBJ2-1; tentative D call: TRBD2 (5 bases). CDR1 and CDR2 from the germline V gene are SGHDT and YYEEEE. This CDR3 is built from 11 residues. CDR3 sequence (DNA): TGTGCCAGCAGCTTCGGGCACAACGGGGTCTTC. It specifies CASSFGHNGVF.

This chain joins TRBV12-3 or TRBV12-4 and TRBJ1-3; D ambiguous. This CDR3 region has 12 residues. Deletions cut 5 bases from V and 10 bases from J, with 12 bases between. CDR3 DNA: TGTGCCAGCAGTCTCGCGGGAGGAACCATATATTTT. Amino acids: CASSLAGGTIYF.

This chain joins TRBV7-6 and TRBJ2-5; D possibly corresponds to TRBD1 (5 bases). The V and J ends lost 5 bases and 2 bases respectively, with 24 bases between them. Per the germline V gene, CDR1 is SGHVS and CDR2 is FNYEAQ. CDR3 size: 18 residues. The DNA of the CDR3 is TGTGCCAGCAGCCTAGGGGCCCCAATAGGGGTTGGGCAAGAGACCCAGTACTTC. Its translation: CASSLGAPIGVGQETQYF.

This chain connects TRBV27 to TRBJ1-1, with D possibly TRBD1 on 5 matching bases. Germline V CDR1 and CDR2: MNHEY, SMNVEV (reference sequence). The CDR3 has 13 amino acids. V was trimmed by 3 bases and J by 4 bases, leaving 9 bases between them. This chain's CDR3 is CASSLGGTTEAFF. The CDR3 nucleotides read TGTGCCAGCAGTTTGGGAGGGACCACTGAAGCTTTCTTT.

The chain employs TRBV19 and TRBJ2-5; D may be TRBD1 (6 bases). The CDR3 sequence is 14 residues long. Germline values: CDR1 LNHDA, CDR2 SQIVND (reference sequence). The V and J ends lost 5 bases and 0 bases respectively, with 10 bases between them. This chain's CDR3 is CASSYGTNQETQYF. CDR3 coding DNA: TGTGCCAGTAGTTACGGGACAAACCAAGAGACCCAGTACTTC.

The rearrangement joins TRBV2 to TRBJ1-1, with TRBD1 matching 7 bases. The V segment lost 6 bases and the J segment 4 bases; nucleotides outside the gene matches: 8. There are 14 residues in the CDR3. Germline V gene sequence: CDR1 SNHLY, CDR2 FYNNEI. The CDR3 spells CASSVQGTGTEAFF. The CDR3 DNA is TGTGCCAGCAGCGTACAGGGGACGGGCACTGAAGCTTTCTTT.

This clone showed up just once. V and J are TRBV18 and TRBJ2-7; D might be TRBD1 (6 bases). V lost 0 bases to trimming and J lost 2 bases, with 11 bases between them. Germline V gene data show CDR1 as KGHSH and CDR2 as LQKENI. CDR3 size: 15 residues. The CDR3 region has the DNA TGTGCCAGCTCACCACCGGGAAAGGGGGCCTACGAGCAGTACTTC. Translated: CASSPPGKGAYEQYF.

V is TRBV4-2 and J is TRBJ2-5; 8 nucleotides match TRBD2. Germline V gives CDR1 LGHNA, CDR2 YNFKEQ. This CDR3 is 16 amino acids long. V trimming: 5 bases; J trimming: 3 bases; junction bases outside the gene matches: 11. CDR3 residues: CASSRGAGGQEETQYF. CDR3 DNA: TGTGCCAGCAGCAGGGGGGCGGGGGGCCAAGAAGAGACCCAGTACTTC.

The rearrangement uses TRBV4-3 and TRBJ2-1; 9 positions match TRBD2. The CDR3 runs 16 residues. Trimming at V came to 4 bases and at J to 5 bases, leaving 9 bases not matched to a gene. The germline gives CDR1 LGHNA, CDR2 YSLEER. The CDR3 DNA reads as TGCGCCAGCAGCCCAGAGGACCTAGCGGGGCACAATGAGCAGTTCTTC. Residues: CASSPEDLAGHNEQFF.

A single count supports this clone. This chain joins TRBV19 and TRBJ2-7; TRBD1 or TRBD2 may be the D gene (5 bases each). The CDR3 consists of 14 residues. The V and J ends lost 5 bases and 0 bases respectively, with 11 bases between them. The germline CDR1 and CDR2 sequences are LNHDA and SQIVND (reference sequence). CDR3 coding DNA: TGTGCCAGTAGTTATGGGGGTGGCTCCTACGAGCAGTACTTC. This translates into CASSYGGGSYEQYF.

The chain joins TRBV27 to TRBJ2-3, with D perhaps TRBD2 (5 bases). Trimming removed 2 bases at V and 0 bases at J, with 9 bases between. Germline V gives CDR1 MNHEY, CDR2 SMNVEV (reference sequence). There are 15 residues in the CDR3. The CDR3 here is CASSLLRGSTDTQYF. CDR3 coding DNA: TGTGCCAGCAGTTTACTACGGGGTAGCACAGATACGCAGTATTTT.

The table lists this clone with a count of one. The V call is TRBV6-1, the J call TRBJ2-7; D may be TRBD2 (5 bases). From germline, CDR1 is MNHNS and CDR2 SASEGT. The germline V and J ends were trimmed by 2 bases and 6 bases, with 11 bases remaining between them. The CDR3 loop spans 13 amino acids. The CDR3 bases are TGTGCCAGCAGTGAACGAGGGTTGGGCGAGCAGTACTTC. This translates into CASSERGLGEQYF.

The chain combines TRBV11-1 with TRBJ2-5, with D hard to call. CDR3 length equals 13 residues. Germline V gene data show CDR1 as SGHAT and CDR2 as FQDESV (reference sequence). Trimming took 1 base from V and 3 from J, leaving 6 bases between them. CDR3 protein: CASSLESEETQYF. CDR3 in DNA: TGTGCCAGCAGCTTAGAGTCCGAAGAGACCCAGTACTTC.

This CDR3 reads CASSFGGEQFF. The CDR3 DNA is TGTGCCAGCAGCTTTGGAGGGGAGCAGTTCTTC. This rearrangement joins TRBV5-6 to TRBJ2-1, with a possible D match to TRBD2 (6 bases). This CDR3 comprises 11 residues. Trimming took 2 bases from V and 10 from J, leaving 7 bases between them. Germline-derived CDR1 and CDR2 are SGHDT and YYEEEE.

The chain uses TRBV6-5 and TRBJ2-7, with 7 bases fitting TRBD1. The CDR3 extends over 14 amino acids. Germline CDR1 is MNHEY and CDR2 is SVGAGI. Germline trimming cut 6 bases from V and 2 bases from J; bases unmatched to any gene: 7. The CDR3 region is CASRPRQGPYEQYF. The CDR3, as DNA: TGTGCCAGCAGGCCGAGACAGGGCCCCTACGAGCAGTACTTC.

Here the CDR3 DNA reads TGTGCCAGCAGCCGTAGGAGTGAGGGCTCCTACGAGCAGTACTTC. Translation: CASSRRSEGSYEQYF. This chain joins TRBV3-1 (or the pseudogene TRBV3-2) and TRBJ2-7, with D possibly matching TRBD2 (5 bases). V gave up 4 bases and J gave up 0 bases, with 13 bases separating them. Germline lookup yields CDR1 LGHDT and CDR2 YNNKEL (reference sequence). The CDR3 sequence is 15 residues long.

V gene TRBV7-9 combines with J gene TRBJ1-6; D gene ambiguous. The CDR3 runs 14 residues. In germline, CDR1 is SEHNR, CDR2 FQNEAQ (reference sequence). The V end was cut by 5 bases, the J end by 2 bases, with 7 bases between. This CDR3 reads CASSHVTYNSPLHF. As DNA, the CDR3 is TGTGCCAGCAGCCACGTAACCTATAATTCACCCCTCCACTTT.

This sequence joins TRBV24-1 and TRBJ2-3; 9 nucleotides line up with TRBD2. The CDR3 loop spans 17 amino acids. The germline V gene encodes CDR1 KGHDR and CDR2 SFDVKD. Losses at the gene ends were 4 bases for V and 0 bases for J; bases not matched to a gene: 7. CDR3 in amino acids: CATSDRGLATSTDTQYF. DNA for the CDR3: TGTGCCACCAGTGACCGCGGACTAGCGACGAGCACAGATACGCAGTATTTT.

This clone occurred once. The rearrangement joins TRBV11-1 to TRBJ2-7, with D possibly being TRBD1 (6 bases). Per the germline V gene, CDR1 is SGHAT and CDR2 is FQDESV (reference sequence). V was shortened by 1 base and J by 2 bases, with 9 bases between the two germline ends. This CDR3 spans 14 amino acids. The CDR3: CASSLGQGTYEQYF. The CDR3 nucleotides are TGTGCCAGCAGCTTAGGCCAGGGGACCTACGAGCAGTACTTC.

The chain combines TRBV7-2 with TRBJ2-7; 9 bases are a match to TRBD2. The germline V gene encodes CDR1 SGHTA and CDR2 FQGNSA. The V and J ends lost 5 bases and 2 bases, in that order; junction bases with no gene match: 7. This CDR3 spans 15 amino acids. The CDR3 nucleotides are TGTGCCAGCAGCACAGCTAGCGGGGCCACCTACGAGCAGTACTTC. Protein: CASSTASGATYEQYF.

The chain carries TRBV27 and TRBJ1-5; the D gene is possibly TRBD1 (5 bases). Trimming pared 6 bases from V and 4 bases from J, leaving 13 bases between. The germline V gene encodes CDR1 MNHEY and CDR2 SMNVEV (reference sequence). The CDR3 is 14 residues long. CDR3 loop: CASSIGGENQPQHF. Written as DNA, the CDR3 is TGTGCCAGCAGCATTGGGGGGGAGAATCAGCCCCAGCATTTT.

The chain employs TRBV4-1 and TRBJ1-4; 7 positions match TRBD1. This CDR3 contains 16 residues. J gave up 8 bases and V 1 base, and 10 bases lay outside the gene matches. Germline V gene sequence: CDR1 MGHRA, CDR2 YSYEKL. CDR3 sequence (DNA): TGCGCCAGCAGCCAAGTCAGCTACAGGGGTGGAGAAAAACTGTTTTTT. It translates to CASSQVSYRGGEKLFF.

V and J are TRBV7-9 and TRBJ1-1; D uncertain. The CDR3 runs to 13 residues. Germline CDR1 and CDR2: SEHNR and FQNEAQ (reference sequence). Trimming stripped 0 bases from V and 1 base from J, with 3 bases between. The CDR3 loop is CASSLAQNTEAFF. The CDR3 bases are TGTGCCAGCAGCTTAGCTCAGAACACTGAAGCTTTCTTT.

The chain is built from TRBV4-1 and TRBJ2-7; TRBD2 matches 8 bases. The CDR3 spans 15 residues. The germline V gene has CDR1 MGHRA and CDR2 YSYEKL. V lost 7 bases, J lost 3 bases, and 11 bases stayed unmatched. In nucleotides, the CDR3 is TGCGCCAGCAAGGAGTCCAGGAGCGGGAGCTACGAGCAGTACTTC. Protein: CASKESRSGSYEQYF.

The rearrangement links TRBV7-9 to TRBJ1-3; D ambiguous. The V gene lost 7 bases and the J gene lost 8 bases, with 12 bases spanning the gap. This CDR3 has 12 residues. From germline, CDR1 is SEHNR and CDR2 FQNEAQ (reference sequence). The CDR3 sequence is CASKKTLHTIYF. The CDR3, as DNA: TGTGCCAGCAAAAAGACCCTCCACACCATATATTTT.

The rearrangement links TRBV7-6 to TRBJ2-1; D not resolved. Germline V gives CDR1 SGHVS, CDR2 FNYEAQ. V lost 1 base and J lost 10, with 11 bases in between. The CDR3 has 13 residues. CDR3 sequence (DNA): TGTGCCAGCAGCTTAGTTTCTCATCGAGAGCAGTTCTTC. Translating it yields CASSLVSHREQFF.

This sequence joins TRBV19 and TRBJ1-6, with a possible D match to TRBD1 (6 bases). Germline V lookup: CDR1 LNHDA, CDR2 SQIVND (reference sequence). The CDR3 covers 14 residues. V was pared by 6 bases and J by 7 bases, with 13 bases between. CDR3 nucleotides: TGTGCCAGTAGGCCGGGACAAGGGAATTCACCCCTCCACTTT. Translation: CASRPGQGNSPLHF. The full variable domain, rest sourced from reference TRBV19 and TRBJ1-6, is DGGITQSPKYLFRKEGQNVTLSCEQNLNHDAMYWYRQDPGQGLRLIYYSQIVNDFQKGDIAEGYSVSREKKESFPLTVTSAQKNPTAFYLCASRPGQGNSPLHFGNGTRLTVT.